These 17 T cell receptor beta chains originate from one sample sequenced in a study of shared clonotypes between healthy human individuals (dated by TCRdb to between 2020 and 2021). The library was made by the immunoSEQ multiplex PCR assay. Imported from immuneACCESS, the table was reduced by TCRdb to in-frame sequences with V and J called. These copies leave out some clones; in studies compared against another copy, an unresolved V gene accounts for under half, and the cause of the remainder is not known. The table for this sample lists around 720,000 clones; roughly 72% of them were counted only once. Together, the top ten hold roughly 2% of the sample. The specimen was memory CD4+ T cells sorted from blood. Taken with the paper, the label for cell subset or site translates to: CD45RA-negative fraction. The origin of the receptors is a woman aged 25 to 39 in good health.

This clone was seen repeatedly, ten times or more. For the CDR3, the DNA is TGTGCCACCCAGCCCGGACATGCGAACACTGAAGCTTTCTTT. This sequence encodes CATQPGHANTEAFF. The rearrangement links TRBV28 to TRBJ1-1; maybe TRBD1 (5 bases). The CDR3 is 14 residues long. The V end was cut by 10 bases, the J end by 1 base, with 16 bases between. Germline V gene sequence: CDR1 MDHEN, CDR2 SYDVKM.

The chain uses TRBV5-1 and TRBJ1-4; D remains unclear. V gave up 0 bases and J gave up 0 bases, with 9 bases separating them. The CDR3 has 16 residues. CDR1 and CDR2 from the germline V gene are SGHRS and YFSETQ. The CDR3 bases are TGCGCCAGCAGCTTGGCCGGGTCCACAACTAATGAAAAACTGTTTTTT. Translation gives CASSLAGSTTNEKLFF.

The sample holds a few counts of this clone. The rearrangement joins TRBV21-1 to TRBJ1-4; TRBD1 is the table's D call and was not checked against the DNA. TRBV21-1 is a pseudogene. The CDR3 length is 15 residues. The DNA for the CDR3 is TGTGCCAGCAGCAAAAGGGGGCCGACTTCAGAAAAACTGTTTTTT. Residues: CASSKRGPTSEKLFF.

V is TRBV23-1 and J is TRBJ2-1; 9 bases match TRBD2. TRBV23-1 is an ORF, and what it does is uncertain. V lost 4 bases to trimming and J lost 7 bases; unmatched junction nucleotides: 32. The CDR3 is 23 residues long. CDR3 DNA sequence: TGCGCCAGCAGTCCAAATAACAGGGTTTCGACTAGGAGCGGGGGGAGGGTAGGGAATGAGCAGTTCTTC. Protein product: CASSPNNRVSTRSGGRVGNEQFF.

This chain uses TRBV19 with TRBJ1-4, with D tentatively TRBD1 (6 bases). The CDR3 has 13 residues. V lost 5 bases, J lost 14 bases, and 18 bases lay in between. Looked up from germline, CDR1 is LNHDA and CDR2 is SQIVND (reference sequence). CDR3 sequence (DNA): TGTGCCAGTAGTCCGGACAGCCCGGAAGGGCTGTTTTTT. It yields the protein CASSPDSPEGLFF.

This chain connects TRBV18 to TRBJ1-2; 8 bases are a match to TRBD1. Germline trimming cut 2 bases from V and 6 bases from J; bases unmatched to any gene: 8. The CDR3 has 15 residues. Germline CDR1 is KGHSH and CDR2 is LQKENI. CDR3 nucleotide sequence: TGTGCCAGCTCACCATCGTCGGACAGGGAGGATGGCTACACCTTC. Translated, it gives CASSPSSDREDGYTF.

This chain uses TRBV6-5 with TRBJ2-5; no clear D gene. This CDR3 has 14 residues. Germline CDR1 is MNHEY and CDR2 is SVGAGI. V was clipped by 2 bases and J by 1 base, with 8 bases between them. CDR3 residues: CASSYMGIQETQYF. Written as DNA, the CDR3 is TGTGCCAGCAGTTACATGGGAATCCAAGAGACCCAGTACTTC.

The gene calls are TRBV19 and TRBJ1-1; D is ambiguous. V shed 4 bases and J shed 6 bases, with 18 bases lying between them. Germline CDR1 and CDR2: LNHDA and SQIVND (reference sequence). CDR3 size: 15 residues. In DNA, the CDR3 is TGTGCCAGTAGTACTAGCCTTGCGGGCGGCGCTGAAGCTTTCTTT. It encodes CASSTSLAGGAEAFF.

This clone is a singleton in its sample. The V gene is TRBV11-2, the J gene TRBJ1-1; the D gene is possibly TRBD1 (5 bases). The CDR3 has 14 residues. The germline V gene has CDR1 SGHAT and CDR2 FQNNGV. V gave up 1 base and J gave up 1 base, with 7 bases separating them. The CDR3 loop reads CASSLARENTEAFF. CDR3 coding DNA: TGTGCCAGCAGCTTAGCCAGGGAGAACACTGAAGCTTTCTTT.

In this sample, this clone turned up a few times. This may arise from a read error, as a much more abundant clone is one base away. The same CDR3 also results from other DNA sequences found in this sample. The CDR3 is CASSPGTSGNEQFF. The CDR3 region has the DNA TGCGCCAGCAGCCCGGGGACTAGCGGCAATGAGCAGTTCTTC. This chain connects TRBV5-1 to TRBJ2-1, with TRBD2 identical over 11 bases. Germline V gene sequence: CDR1 SGHRS, CDR2 YFSETQ. The CDR3 is 14 residues long. The V segment lost 4 bases and the J segment 6 bases; nucleotides outside the gene matches: 3.

The genes are TRBV29-1 and TRBJ1-5, with D possibly being TRBD1 (5 bases). The germline V gene has CDR1 SQVTM and CDR2 ANQGSEA. This CDR3 comprises 13 residues. V lost 4 bases to trimming and J lost 4 bases, with 11 bases between them. The CDR3 protein is CSVGNGGNQPQHF. Here the CDR3 DNA reads TGCAGCGTTGGGAACGGGGGGAATCAGCCCCAGCATTTT.

The chain uses TRBV6-1 and TRBJ2-5; D call uncertain. TRBJ2-7 explains the end of the DNA better; the J call may be wrong. This CDR3 is 12 amino acids long. Germline V CDR1 and CDR2: MNHNS, SASEGT. Here the CDR3 DNA reads TGTGCCAGCAGTGAATATTACTACGAGCAGTACTTC. Protein sequence: CASSEYYYEQYF.

The V call is TRBV30, the J call TRBJ2-5, with TRBD1 identical over 12 bases. The CDR3 runs to 16 residues. Germline V gives CDR1 GTSNPN, CDR2 SVGIG (reference sequence). Trimming cost V 2 bases and J 5 bases; bases outside gene matches: 9. The CDR3 sequence: CAWSFWDRGLDETQYF. The CDR3 DNA follows: TGTGCCTGGAGTTTTTGGGACAGGGGGCTAGACGAGACCCAGTACTTC.

The chain has TRBV28 and TRBJ1-2; unclear D gene. The CDR3 is 16 residues long. Germline V lookup: CDR1 MDHEN, CDR2 SYDVKM. V was pared by 2 bases and J by 4 bases, with 17 bases between. The CDR3 sequence is CASSLGITGGTYGYTF. The DNA of the CDR3 is TGTGCCAGCAGTTTAGGAATAACGGGAGGCACCTATGGCTACACCTTC.

V is TRBV29-1 and J is TRBJ2-3; 8 positions agree with TRBD1. V lost 6 bases to trimming and J lost 4 bases; unmatched junction nucleotides: 15. Germline lookup yields CDR1 SQVTM and CDR2 ANQGSEA. The length of the CDR3 is 16 residues. The CDR3 nucleotides are TGCAGCGTGAAACAAGGACAGGGCTTATCCCCAGATACGCAGTATTTT. Translating gives CSVKQGQGLSPDTQYF.

V and J are TRBV5-1 and TRBJ1-6, with D perhaps matching TRBD1 (6 bases). The CDR3 extends over 17 amino acids. V was clipped by 4 bases and J by 6 bases, with 20 bases between them. Germline V lookup: CDR1 SGHRS, CDR2 YFSETQ. The CDR3 region has the DNA TGCGCCAGCAGCCCCCGATTGCGGACAGCAACTAATTCACCCCTCCACTTT. Translated: CASSPRLRTATNSPLHF. The full variable domain, in which reference TRBV5-1 and TRBJ1-6 provide the parts outside the CDR3, is KAGVTQTPRYLIKTRGQQVTLSCSPISGHRSVSWYQQTPGQGLQFLFEYFSETQRNKGNFPGRFSGRQFSNSRSEMNVSTLELGDSALYLCASSPRLRTATNSPLHFGNGTRLTVT.

The rearrangement links TRBV7-7 to TRBJ2-3; TRBD2 matches 7 bases. The CDR3 extends over 15 amino acids. In germline, CDR1 is SSHAT, CDR2 FNYEAQ (reference sequence). With 5 bases clipped from V and 2 bases from J, the junction kept 7 bases outside the gene matches. CDR3 region: CASSPGLTYTDTQYF. The CDR3 coding sequence is TGTGCCAGCAGCCCGGGACTAACCTACACAGATACGCAGTATTTT. Looking up the rest from reference TRBV7-7 and TRBJ2-3 gives the full variable domain: GAGVSQSPRYKVTKRGQDVTLRCDPISSHATLYWYQQALGQGPEFLTYFNYEAQPDKSGLPSDRFSAERPEGSISTLTIQRTEQRDSAMYRCASSPGLTYTDTQYFGPGTRLTVL.